This T cell receptor (beta chain) was profiled in a study of blood T cells in healthy people across ages. General study results and limits: CMV status of donors was not determined, possibly confounding expanded clonotype changes.

A sample-barcoded 5' primer and a J-beta primer mix were used in a second PCR of about 7 to 11 cycles. With 12 random nucleotides, a template-switch adaptor tagged each individual cDNA molecule. MiXCR, run by TCRdb on the 5' RACE reads, gives a single entry per CDR3 protein. The data contain about 1,400,000 distinct CDR3 sequences, roughly 45% of them seen just once; the ten biggest clones take up less than 8%. The CDR3 loop spans 14 amino acids. CDR1 is MDHEN, CDR2 SYDVKM, per germline. Trimming cost V 6 bases and J 2 bases, with 12 bases left between them. Comments on this clonotype: The antigen is undetermined.

The chain joins TRBV28 to TRBJ2-3; D ambiguous. The TCR comes from a young woman in good health. Sequencing was done on a sample of blood. DNA for the CDR3: TGTGCCAGCAGCCTCATATTCACCACAGATACGCAGTATTTT. Residues: CASSLIFTTDTQYF.